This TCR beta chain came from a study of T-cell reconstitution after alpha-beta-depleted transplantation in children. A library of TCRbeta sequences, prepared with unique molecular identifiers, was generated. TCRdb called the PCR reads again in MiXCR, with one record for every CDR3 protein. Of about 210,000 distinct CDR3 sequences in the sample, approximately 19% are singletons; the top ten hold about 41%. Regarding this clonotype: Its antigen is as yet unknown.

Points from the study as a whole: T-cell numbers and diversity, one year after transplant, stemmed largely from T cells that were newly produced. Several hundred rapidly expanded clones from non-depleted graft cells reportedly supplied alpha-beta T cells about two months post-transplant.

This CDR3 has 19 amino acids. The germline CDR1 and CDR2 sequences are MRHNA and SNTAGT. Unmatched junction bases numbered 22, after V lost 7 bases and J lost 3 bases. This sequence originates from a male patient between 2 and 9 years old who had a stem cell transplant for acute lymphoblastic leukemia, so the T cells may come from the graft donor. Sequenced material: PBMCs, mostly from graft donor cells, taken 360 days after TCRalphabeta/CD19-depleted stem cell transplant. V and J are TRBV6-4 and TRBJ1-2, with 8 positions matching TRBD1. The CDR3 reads CASIGTPRDRTTGYYGYTF. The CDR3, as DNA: TGTGCCAGCATAGGTACACCCAGGGACAGGACCACAGGGTACTATGGCTACACCTTC.